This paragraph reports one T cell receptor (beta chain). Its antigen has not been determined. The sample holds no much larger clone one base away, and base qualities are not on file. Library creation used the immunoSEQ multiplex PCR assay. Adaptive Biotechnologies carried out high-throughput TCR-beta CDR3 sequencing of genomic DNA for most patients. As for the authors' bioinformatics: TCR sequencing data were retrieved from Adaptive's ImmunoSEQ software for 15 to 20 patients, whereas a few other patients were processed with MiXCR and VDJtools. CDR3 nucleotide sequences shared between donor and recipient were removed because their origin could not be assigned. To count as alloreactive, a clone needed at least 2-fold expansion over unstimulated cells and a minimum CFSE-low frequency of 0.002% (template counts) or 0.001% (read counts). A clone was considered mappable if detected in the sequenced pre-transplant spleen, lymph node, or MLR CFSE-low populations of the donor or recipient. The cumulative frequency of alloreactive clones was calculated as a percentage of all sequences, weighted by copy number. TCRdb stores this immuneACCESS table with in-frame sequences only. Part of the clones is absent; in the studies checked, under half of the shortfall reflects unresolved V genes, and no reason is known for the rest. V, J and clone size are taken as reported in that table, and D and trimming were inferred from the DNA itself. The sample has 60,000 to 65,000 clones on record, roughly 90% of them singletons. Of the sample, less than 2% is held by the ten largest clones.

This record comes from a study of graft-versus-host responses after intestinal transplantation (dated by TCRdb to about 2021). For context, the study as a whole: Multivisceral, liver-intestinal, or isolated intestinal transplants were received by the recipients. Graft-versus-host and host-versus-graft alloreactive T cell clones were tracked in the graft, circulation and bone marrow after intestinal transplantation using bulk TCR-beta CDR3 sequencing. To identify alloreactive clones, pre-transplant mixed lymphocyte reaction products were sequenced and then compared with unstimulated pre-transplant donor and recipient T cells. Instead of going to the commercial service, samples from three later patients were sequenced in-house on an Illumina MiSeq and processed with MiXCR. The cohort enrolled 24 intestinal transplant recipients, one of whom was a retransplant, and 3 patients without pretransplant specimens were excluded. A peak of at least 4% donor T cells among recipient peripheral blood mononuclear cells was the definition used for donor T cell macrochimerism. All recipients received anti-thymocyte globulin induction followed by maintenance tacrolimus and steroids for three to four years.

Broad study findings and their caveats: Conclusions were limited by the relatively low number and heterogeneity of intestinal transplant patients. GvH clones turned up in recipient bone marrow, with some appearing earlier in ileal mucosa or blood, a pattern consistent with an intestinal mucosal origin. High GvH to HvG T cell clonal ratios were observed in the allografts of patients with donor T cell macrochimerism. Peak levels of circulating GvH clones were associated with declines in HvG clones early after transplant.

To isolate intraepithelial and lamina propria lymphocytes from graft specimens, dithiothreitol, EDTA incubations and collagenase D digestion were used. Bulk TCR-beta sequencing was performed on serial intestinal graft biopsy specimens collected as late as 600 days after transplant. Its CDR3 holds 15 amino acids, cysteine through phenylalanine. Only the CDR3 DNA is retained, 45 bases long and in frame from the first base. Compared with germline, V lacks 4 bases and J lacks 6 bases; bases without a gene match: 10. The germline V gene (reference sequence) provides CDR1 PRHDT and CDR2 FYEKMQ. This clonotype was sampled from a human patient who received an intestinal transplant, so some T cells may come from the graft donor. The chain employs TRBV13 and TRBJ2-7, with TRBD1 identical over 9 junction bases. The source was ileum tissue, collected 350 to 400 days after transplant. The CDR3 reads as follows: CASSSDRGSQSEQYF. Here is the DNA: TGTGCCAGCAGCTCCGACAGGGGGTCTCAGAGCGAGCAGTACTTC.